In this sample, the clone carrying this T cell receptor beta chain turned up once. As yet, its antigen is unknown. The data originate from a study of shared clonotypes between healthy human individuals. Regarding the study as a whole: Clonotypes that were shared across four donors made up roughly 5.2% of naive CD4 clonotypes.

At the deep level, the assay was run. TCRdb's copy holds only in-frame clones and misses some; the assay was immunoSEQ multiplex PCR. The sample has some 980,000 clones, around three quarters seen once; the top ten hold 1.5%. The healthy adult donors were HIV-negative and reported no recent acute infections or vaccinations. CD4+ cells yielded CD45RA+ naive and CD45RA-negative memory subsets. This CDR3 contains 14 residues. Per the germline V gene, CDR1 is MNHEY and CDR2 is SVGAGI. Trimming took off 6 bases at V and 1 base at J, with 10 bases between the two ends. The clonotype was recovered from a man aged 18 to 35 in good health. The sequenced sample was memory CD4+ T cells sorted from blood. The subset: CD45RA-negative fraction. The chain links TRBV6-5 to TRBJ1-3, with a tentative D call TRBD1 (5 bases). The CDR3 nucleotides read TGTGCCAGCAGCCGACAGACTTCTGGAAACACCATATATTTT. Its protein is CASSRQTSGNTIYF.